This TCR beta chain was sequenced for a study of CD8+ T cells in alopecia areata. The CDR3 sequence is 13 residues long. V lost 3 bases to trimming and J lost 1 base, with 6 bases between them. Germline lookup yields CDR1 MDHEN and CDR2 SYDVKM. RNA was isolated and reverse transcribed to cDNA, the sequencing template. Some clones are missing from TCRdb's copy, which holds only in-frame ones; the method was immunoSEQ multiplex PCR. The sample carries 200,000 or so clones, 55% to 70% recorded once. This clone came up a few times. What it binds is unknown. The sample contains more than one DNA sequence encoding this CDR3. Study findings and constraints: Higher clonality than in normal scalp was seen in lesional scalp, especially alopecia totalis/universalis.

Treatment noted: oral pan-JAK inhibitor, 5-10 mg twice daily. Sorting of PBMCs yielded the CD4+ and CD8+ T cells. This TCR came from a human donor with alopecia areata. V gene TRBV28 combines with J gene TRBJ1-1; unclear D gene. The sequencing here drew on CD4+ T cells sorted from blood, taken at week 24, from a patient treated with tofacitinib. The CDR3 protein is CASSLGGNTEAFF. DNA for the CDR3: TGTGCCAGCAGTTTGGGAGGGAACACTGAAGCTTTCTTT.